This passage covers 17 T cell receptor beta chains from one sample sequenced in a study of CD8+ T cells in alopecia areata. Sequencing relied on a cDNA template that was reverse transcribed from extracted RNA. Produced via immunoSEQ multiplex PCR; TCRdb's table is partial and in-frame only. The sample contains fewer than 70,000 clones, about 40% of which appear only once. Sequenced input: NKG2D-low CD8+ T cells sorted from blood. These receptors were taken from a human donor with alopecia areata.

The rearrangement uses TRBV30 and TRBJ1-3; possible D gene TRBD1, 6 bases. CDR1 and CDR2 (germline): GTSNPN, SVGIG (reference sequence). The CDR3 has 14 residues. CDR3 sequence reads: CATEGGRSGNTIYF. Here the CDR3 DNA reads TGTGCGACGGAGGGGGGACGCTCTGGAAACACCATATATTTT.

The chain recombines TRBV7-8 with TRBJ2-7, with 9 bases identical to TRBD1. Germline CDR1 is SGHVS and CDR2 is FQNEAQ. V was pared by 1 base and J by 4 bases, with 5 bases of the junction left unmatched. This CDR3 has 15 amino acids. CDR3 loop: CASSLVDRGRYEQYF. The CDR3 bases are TGTGCCAGCAGCTTAGTTGACAGGGGGAGGTACGAGCAGTACTTC.

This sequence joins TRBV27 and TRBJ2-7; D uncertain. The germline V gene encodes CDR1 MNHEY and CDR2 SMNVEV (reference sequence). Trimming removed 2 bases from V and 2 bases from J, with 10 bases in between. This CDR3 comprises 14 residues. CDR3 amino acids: CASSLNRVTYEQYF. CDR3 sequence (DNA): TGTGCCAGCAGTTTAAACCGAGTTACCTACGAGCAGTACTTC.

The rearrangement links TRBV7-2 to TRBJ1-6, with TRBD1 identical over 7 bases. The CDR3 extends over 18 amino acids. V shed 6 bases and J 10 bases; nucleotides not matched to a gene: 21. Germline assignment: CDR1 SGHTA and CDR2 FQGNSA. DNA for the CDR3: TGTGCCAGCAGTTCCCATACAGGGGAAGGCGGTTTGGGGTCACCCCTCCACTTT. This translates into CASSSHTGEGGLGSPLHF.

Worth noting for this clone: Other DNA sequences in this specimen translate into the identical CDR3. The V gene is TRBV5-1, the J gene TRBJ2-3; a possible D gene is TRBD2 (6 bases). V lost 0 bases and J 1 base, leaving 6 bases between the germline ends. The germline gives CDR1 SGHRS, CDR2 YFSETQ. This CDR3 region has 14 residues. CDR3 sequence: CASSLAGGTDTQYF. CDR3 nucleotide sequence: TGCGCCAGCAGCTTGGCGGGGGGCACAGATACGCAGTATTTT.

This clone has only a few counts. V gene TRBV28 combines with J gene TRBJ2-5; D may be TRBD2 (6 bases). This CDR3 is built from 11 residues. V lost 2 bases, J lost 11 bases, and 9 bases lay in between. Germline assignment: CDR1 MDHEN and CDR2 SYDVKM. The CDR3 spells CASSLGGSQYF. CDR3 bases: TGTGCCAGCAGTTTAGGAGGGAGTCAGTACTTC. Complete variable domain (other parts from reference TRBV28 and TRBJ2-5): DVKVTQSSRYLVKRTGEKVFLECVQDMDHENMFWYRQDPGLGLRLIYFSYDVKMKEKGDIPEGYSVSREKKERFSLILESASTNQTSMYLCASSLGGSQYFGPGTRLLVL.

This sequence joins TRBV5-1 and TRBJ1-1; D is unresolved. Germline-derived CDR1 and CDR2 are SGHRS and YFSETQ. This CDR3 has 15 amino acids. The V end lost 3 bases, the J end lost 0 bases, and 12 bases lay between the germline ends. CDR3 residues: CASSYLDGMNTEAFF. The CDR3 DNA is TGCGCCAGCAGCTATCTGGACGGGATGAACACTGAAGCTTTCTTT.

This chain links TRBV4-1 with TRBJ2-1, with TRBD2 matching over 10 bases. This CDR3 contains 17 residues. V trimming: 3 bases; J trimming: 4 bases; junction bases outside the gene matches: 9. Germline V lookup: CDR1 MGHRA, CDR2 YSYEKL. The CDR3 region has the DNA TGCGCCAGCAGCCAGCCCACTAGCGGGGCCTTATACAATGAGCAGTTCTTC. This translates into CASSQPTSGALYNEQFF.

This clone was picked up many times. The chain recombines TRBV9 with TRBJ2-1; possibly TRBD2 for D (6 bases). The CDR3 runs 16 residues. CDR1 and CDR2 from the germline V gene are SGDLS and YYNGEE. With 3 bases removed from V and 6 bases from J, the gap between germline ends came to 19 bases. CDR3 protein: CASSASEREALNEQFF. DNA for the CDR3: TGTGCCAGCAGCGCCAGTGAGAGGGAGGCCCTCAATGAGCAGTTCTTC.

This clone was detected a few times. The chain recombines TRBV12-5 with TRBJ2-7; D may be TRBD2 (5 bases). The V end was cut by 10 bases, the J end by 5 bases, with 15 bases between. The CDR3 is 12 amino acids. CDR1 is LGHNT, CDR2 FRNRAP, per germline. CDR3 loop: CATSEWGDEQYF. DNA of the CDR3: TGTGCTACCTCTGAATGGGGAGACGAGCAGTACTTC. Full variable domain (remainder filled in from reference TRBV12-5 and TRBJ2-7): DARVTQTPRHKVTEMGQEVTMRCQPILGHNTVFWYRQTMMQGLELLAYFRNRAPLDDSGMPKDRFSAEMPDATLATLKIQPSEPRDSAVYFCATSEWGDEQYFGPGTRLTVT.

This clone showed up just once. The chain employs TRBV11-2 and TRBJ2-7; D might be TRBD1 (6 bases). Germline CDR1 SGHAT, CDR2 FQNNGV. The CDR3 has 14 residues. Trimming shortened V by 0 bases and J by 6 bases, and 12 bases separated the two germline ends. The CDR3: CASSLDTGPREQYF. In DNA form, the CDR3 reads TGTGCCAGCAGCTTAGATACAGGGCCCCGCGAGCAGTACTTC. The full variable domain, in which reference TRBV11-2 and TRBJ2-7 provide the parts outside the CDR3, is EAGVAQSPRYKIIEKRQSVAFWCNPISGHATLYWYQQILGQGPKLLIQFQNNGVVDDSQLPKDRFSAERLKGVDSTLKIQPAKLEDSAVYLCASSLDTGPREQYFGPGTRLTVT.

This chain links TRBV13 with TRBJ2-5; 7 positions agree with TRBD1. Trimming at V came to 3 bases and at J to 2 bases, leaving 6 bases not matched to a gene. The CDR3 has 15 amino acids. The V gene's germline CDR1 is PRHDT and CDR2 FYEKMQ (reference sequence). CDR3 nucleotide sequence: TGTGCCAGCAGCTTTGAAACAGGGGATCAAGAGACCCAGTACTTC. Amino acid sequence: CASSFETGDQETQYF. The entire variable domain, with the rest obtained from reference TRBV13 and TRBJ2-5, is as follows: AAGVIQSPRHLIKEKRETATLKCYPIPRHDTVYWYQQGPGQDPQFLISFYEKMQSDKGSIPDRFSAQQFSDYHSELNMSSLELGDSALYFCASSFETGDQETQYFGPGTRLLVL.

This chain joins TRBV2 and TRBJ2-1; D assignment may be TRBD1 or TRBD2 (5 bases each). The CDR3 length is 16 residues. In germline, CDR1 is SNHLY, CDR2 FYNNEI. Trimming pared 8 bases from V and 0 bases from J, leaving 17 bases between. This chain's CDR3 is CASGGSVRSSYNEQFF. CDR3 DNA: TGTGCCAGCGGGGGTTCGGTCCGGAGCTCCTACAATGAGCAGTTCTTC.

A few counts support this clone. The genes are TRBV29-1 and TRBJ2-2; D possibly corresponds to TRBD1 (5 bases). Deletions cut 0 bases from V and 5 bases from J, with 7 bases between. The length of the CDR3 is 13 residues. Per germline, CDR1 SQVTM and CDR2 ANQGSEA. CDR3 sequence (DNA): TGCAGCGTTGAAGAATCAGGGACCGGGGAGCTGTTTTTT. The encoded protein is CSVEESGTGELFF.

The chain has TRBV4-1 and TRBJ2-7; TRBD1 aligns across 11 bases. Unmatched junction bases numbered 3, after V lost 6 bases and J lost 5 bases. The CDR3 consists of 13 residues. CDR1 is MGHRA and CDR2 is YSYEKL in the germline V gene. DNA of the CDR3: TGCGCCAGCAGTCGGACAGGGGGCAACGAGCAGTACTTC. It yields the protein CASSRTGGNEQYF.

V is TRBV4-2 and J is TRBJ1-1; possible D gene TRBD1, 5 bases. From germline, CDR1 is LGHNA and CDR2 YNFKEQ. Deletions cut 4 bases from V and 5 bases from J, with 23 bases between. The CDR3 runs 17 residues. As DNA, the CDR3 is TGTGCCAGCAGCCCTATATATCCGGCAGGGAGTTGGACTGAAGCTTTCTTT. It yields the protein CASSPIYPAGSWTEAFF.

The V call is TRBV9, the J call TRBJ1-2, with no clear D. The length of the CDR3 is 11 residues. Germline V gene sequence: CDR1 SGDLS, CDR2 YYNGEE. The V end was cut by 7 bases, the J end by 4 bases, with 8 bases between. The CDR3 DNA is TGTGCCAGCGATGGAGTCTATGGCTACACCTTC. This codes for CASDGVYGYTF. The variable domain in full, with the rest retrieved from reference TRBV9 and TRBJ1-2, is DSGVTQTPKHLITATGQRVTLRCSPRSGDLSVYWYQQSLDQGLQFLIQYYNGEERAKGNILERFSAQQFPDLHSELNLSSLELGDSALYFCASDGVYGYTFGSGTRLTVV.